Below are 16 T cell receptor beta chains sequenced from a single sample in a study of blood T cells in healthy people across ages. Primers used in a second PCR of about 6 to 11 cycles were a sample-barcoded 5' primer and a J-beta primer mix. MiXCR, run by TCRdb on the 5' RACE reads, gives a single entry per CDR3 protein. The repertoire consists of hundreds of thousands of distinct CDR3 sequences, with around 24% occurring once and the leading ten covering 8.7%. Another study also made use of these data, one on T cells of mothers and their children.

Specimen: blood. The source of these receptors is a boy aged 5 to 17 in good health.

CDR3 region: CASSITSGSGNEQFF. CDR3 in DNA: TGTGCCAGCAGCATTACTAGCGGGAGCGGCAATGAGCAGTTCTTC. The chain links TRBV13 to TRBJ2-5, with 11 bases fitting TRBD2. The better agreement between TRBJ2-1 and the DNA end casts doubt on the J call. Germline V gene data show CDR1 as PRHDT and CDR2 as FYEKMQ (reference sequence). The CDR3 runs 15 residues.

The chain joins TRBV27 to TRBJ2-3; TRBD2 matches at 7 bases. Germline CDR1 and CDR2: MNHEY and SMNVEV (reference sequence). V lost 3 bases to trimming and J lost 0 bases; unmatched junction nucleotides: 9. The CDR3 consists of 17 residues. Here the CDR3 DNA reads TGTGCCAGCAGTTTCCTAGCGGACGATACTAGCACAGATACGCAGTATTTT. Protein product: CASSFLADDTSTDTQYF.

This chain uses TRBV29-1 with TRBJ2-2, with D possibly being TRBD1 (5 bases). Germline loops: CDR1 SQVTM, CDR2 ANQGSEA. V gave up 6 bases and J gave up 5 bases, with 10 bases separating them. The CDR3 is 12 amino acids. The CDR3 DNA reads TGCAGCGTAGGGGTCGGGACCGGGGAGCTGTTTTTT. This sequence encodes CSVGVGTGELFF.

This clonotype was observed a handful of times. The chain employs TRBV12-3 or TRBV12-4 and TRBJ2-1; TRBD2 agrees at 7 bases. Losses at the gene ends were 7 bases for V and 2 bases for J; bases not matched to a gene: 14. The CDR3 loop spans 17 amino acids. CDR3 bases: TGTGCCAGCACCGAACCCACTAGCGCGATACCCTACAATGAGCAGTTCTTC. Its translation is CASTEPTSAIPYNEQFF.

The genes are TRBV19 and TRBJ1-5; the match to TRBD1 covers 11 bases. Germline values: CDR1 LNHDA, CDR2 SQIVND (reference sequence). With 8 bases clipped from V and 4 bases from J, the junction kept 4 bases outside the gene matches. The CDR3 consists of 14 residues. The CDR3 loop reads CASGQGARNQPQHF. The CDR3 DNA reads TGTGCCAGTGGACAGGGGGCGCGGAATCAGCCCCAGCATTTT.

As DNA, the CDR3 is TGCGCCAGCAGCTTGGGCCCGAGGAGGGGGGGCCAAGATACGCAGTATTTT. Encoded protein: CASSLGPRRGGQDTQYF. The gene calls are TRBV5-1 and TRBJ2-3; weak D call: TRBD2 (7 bases). The germline gives CDR1 SGHRS, CDR2 YFSETQ. V gave up 0 bases and J gave up 5 bases, with 19 bases separating them. This CDR3 comprises 17 residues.

This chain uses TRBV7-8 with TRBJ2-5, with 9 positions matching TRBD2. The tail of the sequence fits TRBJ2-7 better, so the J call may be wrong. In germline, CDR1 is SGHVS, CDR2 FQNEAQ. The CDR3 contains 19 residues. The CDR3 spells CASSLEASGAGTPAYEQYF. The CDR3 DNA reads TGTGCCAGCAGCTTAGAGGCTAGCGGGGCGGGTACACCTGCCTACGAGCAGTACTTC.

In this sample, this clonotype turned up a few times. This chain connects TRBV7-3 to TRBJ2-5, with a possible D match to TRBD2 (6 bases). Trimming took 1 base from V and 7 from J, leaving 19 bases between them. The CDR3 loop spans 16 amino acids. Germline CDR1 SGHTA, CDR2 FQGTGA. In DNA, the CDR3 is TGTGCCAGCAGCTTAAAGAGGGCGGCGCGGGAAACGACCCAGTACTTC. Its translation is CASSLKRAARETTQYF.

This clonotype was seen a handful of times. This chain links TRBV4-3 with TRBJ2-7; maybe TRBD1 (5 bases). Germline V gives CDR1 LGHNA, CDR2 YSLEER. This CDR3 has 14 amino acids. V lost 0 bases, J lost 3 bases, and 9 bases lay in between. This CDR3 is CASSQDQGGYEQYF. The CDR3 DNA reads as TGCGCCAGCAGCCAAGATCAGGGTGGCTACGAGCAGTACTTC.

The V gene is TRBV7-9, the J gene TRBJ2-3; 7 bases are shared with TRBD1. The germline V gene has CDR1 SEHNR and CDR2 FQNEAQ (reference sequence). After removal of 5 bases from V and 5 bases from J, the junction contained 7 bases not matched to a gene. The CDR3 is made up of 14 amino acids. The CDR3 protein is CASSLTGARDTQYF. CDR3 bases: TGTGCCAGCAGCCTCACAGGGGCGAGAGATACGCAGTATTTT.

Only a few counts were recorded for this clonotype. The chain links TRBV6-1 to TRBJ2-1; a weak D match, TRBD2 (6 bases). CDR3 length: 15 residues. From germline, CDR1 is MNHNS and CDR2 SASEGT. V was trimmed by 3 bases and J by 7 bases, leaving 16 bases between them. CDR3 nucleotide sequence: TGTGCCAGCAGTGAGTGGGACTCCGAGGGGAATGAGCAGTTCTTC. Its protein is CASSEWDSEGNEQFF.

J is TRBJ1-4 and V is TRBV6-2 or TRBV6-3; 10 bases line up with TRBD1. This CDR3 is 15 amino acids long. Germline CDR1 MNHEY, CDR2 SVGEGT. Trimming cost V 5 bases and J 7 bases; bases outside gene matches: 7. In DNA, the CDR3 is TGTGCCAGCAGTATTCCGGGACAGGGGATTGAAAAACTGTTTTTT. Translation: CASSIPGQGIEKLFF.

This chain connects TRBV10-3 to TRBJ2-3; the D gene is possibly TRBD1 (5 bases). This CDR3 contains 12 residues. Germline CDR1 ENHRY, CDR2 SYGVKD. Trimming removed 5 bases from V and 6 bases from J, with 9 bases in between. Here the CDR3 DNA reads TGTGCCATCAGTAACTGGGGCGATACGCAGTATTTT. Translated: CAISNWGDTQYF.

On this clonotype itself: The conserved final phenylalanine or tryptophan is absent from the CDR3, which likely points to a read error. The rearrangement joins TRBV4-3 to TRBJ2-5; maybe TRBD1 (6 bases). The J call could be wrong; TRBJ2-1 is a better fit for the DNA end. Looked up from germline, CDR1 is LGHNA and CDR2 is YSLEER. The length of the CDR3 is 16 residues. The CDR3 DNA follows: TGCGCCAGCAGCCAAGGGGATGGGGGCGCCGGCAATGAGCAGTTCCTC. As protein: CASSQGDGGAGNEQFL.

The chain carries TRBV20-1 and TRBJ2-5; D possibly corresponds to TRBD2 (6 bases). The last part of the DNA fits TRBJ2-1 better; the J call may be wrong. CDR3 size: 14 residues. From germline, CDR1 is DFQATT and CDR2 SNEGSKA (reference sequence). DNA of the CDR3: TGCAGTGGTATAGAGGGACTCCCCCCTGGGGAGCAGTTCTTC. Translated: CSGIEGLPPGEQFF.

In this sample, this clonotype turned up a few times. The genes are TRBV7-2 and TRBJ2-7, with a weak D call TRBD2 (7 bases). V was cut by 5 bases and J by 2 bases, with 13 bases left in between. The CDR3 has 14 residues. Germline V gene lookup returns CDR1 SGHTA and CDR2 FQGNSA. CDR3 coding DNA: TGTGCCAGCAGCGTCATAGGGGGGGCCTACGAGCAGTACTTC. Encoded protein: CASSVIGGAYEQYF.